This entry concerns a single TCR beta chain. This CDR3 contains 15 residues. V was trimmed by 5 bases and J by 7 bases, leaving 15 bases between them. Germline lookup yields CDR1 LNHDA and CDR2 SQIVND (reference sequence). This record belongs to a study of T cell changes during pregnancy in multiple sclerosis. Sequencing used immunoSEQ multiplex PCR; TCRdb keeps in-frame clones, though not all of them. The sample lists tens of thousands of clones, 80% to 95% occurring once. Sequenced here: CD4+ T cells from peripheral blood mononuclear cells, sampled in the second trimester of pregnancy. This chain uses TRBV19 with TRBJ1-6; tentative D call: TRBD1 (6 bases). The source is a female donor with multiple sclerosis, enrolled in a pregnancy study. The CDR3 loop is CASSFGQQRNSPLHF. The CDR3 DNA follows: TGTGCCAGTAGTTTCGGACAGCAAAGAAATTCACCCCTCCACTTT.